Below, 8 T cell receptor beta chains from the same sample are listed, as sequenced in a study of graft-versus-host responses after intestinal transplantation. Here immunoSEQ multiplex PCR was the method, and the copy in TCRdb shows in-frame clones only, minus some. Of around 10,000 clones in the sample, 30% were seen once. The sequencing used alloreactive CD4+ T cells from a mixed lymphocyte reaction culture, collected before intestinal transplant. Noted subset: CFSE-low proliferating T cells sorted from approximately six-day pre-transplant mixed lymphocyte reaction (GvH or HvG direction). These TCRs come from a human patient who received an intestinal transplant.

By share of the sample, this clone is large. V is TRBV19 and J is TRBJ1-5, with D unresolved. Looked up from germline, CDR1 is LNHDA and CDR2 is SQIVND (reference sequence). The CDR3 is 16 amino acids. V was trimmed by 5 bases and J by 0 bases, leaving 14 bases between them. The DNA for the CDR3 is TGTGCCAGTAGTCCGCGAGGGATTAATAGCAATCAGCCCCAGCATTTT. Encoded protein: CASSPRGINSNQPQHF.

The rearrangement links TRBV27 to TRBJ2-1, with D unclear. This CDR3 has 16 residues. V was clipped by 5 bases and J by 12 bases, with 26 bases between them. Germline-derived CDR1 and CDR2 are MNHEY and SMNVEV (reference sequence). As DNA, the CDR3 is TGTGCCAGCAGTGAAGACCCGTTTGAGACCTCCAGAGGGCAGTTCTTC. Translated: CASSEDPFETSRGQFF.

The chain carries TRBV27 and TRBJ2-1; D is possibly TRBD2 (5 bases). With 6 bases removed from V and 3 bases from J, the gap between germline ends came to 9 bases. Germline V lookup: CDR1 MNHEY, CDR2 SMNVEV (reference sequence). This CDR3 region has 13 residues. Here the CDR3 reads CASSLGGYNEQFF. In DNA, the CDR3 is TGTGCCAGCAGCCTTGGAGGCTACAATGAGCAGTTCTTC.

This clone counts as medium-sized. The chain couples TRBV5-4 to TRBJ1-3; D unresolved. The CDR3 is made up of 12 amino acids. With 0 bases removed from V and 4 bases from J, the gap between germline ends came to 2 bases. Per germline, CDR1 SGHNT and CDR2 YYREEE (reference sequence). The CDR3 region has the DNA TGTGCCAGCAGCTTGGACGGAAACACCATATATTTT. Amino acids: CASSLDGNTIYF.

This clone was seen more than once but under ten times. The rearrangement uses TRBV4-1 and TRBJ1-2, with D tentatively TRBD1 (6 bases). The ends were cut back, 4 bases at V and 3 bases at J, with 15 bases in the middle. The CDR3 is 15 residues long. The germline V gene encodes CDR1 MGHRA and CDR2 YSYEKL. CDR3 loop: CASSLESGAHYGYTF. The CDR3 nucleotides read TGCGCCAGCAGCCTAGAATCAGGGGCACACTATGGCTACACCTTC.

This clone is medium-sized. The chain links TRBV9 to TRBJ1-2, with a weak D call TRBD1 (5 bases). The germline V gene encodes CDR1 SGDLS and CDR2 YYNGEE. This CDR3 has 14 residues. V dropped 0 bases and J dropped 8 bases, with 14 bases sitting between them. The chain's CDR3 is CASSVAETGPGYTF. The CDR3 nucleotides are TGTGCCAGCAGCGTAGCTGAGACGGGGCCGGGCTACACCTTC.

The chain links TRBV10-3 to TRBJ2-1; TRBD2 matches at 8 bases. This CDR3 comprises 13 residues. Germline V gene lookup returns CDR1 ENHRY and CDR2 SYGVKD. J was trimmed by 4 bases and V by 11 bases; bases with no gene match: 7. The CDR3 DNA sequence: TGTGCCGCGGGGCGGGAGGATTACAATGAGCAGTTCTTC. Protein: CAAGREDYNEQFF.

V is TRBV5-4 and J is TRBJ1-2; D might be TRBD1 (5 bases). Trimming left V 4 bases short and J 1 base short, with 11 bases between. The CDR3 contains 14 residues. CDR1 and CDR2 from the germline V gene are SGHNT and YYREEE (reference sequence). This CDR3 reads CASSLRQSNYGYTF. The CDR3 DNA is TGTGCCAGCAGCCTACGACAGAGTAACTATGGCTACACCTTC.